This TCR beta chain was obtained from a study of response to subunit inactivated influenza vaccine. There are 16 residues in the CDR3. The V and J ends lost 0 bases and 0 bases respectively, with 8 bases between them. Germline V gives CDR1 MNHEY, CDR2 SVGAGI. TCRdb fed the RT-PCR reads into MiXCR, producing one record per CDR3 protein. The sample holds 500,000 to 600,000 distinct CDR3 sequences, approximately 17% seen once. Study-level points and caveats: The study's authors posited that every seasonal influenza vaccination enlists few new T cells.

About this clonotype: What it binds is not known.

The sequence was obtained from a man in his fifties or sixties who received an inactivated influenza vaccine. Specimen: CD4+ T cells sorted from PBMCs, collected less than 30 months after vaccination. The V gene is TRBV6-5, the J gene TRBJ2-2; possible D gene TRBD1, 5 bases. This chain's CDR3 is CASSYSPGTNTGELFF. The CDR3, as DNA: TGTGCCAGCAGTTACTCCCCAGGGACGAACACCGGGGAGCTGTTTTTT.